This TCR beta chain stems from a study of graft-versus-host responses after intestinal transplantation. TCRdb's copy holds only in-frame clones and misses some; the assay was immunoSEQ multiplex PCR. Among 90,000 to 130,000 clones listed, more than 90% were seen once. Study conclusions and caveats: An association linked early post-transplant HvG declines with peak circulating GvH clone levels.

V was cut by 0 bases and J by 9 bases, with 10 bases left in between. The CDR3 runs to 13 residues. CDR1 and CDR2 (germline): SGHNT, YYREEE (reference sequence). Comment on this clone: What it recognizes is unknown.

The source was unstimulated CD4+ T cells sorted from spleen or lymph node cells, collected before transplant. This chain uses TRBV5-4 with TRBJ2-1, with D perhaps matching TRBD1 (5 bases). The receptor was derived from a human donor who was the organ donor for an intestinal transplant. CDR3 in amino acids: CASSLAGQGEQFF. The CDR3 nucleotides are TGTGCCAGCAGCTTGGCAGGACAAGGTGAGCAGTTCTTC.